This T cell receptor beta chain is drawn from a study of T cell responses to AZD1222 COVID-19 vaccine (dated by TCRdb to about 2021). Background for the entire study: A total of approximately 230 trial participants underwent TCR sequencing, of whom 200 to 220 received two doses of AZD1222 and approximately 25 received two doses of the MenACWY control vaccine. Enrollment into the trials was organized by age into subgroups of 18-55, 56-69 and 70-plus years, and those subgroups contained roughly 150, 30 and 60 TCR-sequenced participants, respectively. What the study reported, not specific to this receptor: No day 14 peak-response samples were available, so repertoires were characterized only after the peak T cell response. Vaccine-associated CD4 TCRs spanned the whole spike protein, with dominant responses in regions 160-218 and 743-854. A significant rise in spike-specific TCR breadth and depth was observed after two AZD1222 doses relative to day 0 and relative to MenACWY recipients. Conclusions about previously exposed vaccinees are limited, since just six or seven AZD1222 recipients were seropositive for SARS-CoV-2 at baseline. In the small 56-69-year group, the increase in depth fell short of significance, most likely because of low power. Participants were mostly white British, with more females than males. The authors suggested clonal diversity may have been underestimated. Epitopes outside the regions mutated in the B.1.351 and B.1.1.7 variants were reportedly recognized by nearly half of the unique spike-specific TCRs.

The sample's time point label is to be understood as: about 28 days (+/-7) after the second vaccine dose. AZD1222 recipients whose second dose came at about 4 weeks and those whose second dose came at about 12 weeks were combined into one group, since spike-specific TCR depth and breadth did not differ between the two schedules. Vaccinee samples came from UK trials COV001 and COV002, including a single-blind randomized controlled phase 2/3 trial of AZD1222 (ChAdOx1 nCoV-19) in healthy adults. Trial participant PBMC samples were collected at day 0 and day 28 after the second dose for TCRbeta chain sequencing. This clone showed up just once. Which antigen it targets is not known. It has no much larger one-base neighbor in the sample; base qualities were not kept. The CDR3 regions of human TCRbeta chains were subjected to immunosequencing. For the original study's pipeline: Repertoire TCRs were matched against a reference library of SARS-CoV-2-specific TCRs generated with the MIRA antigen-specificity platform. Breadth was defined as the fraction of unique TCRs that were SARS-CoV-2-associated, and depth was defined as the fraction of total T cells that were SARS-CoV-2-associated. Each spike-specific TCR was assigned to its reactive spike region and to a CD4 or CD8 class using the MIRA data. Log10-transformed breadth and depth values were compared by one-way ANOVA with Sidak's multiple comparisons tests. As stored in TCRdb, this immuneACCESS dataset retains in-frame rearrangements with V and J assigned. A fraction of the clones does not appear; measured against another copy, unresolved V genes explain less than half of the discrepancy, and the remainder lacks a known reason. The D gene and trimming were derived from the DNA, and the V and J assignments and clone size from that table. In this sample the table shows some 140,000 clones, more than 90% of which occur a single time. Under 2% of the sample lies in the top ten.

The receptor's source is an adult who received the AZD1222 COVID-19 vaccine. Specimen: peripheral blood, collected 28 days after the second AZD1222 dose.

The nucleotide sequence reads TGTGCCAGCAGCGGGGCAGCGGAGTCTGAAAAACTGTTTTTT. It is translated as CASSGAAESEKLFF. The chain is assembled from TRBV6-5 and TRBJ1-4; TRBD1 is possibly the D segment (5 matching bases). The germline V gene sets CDR1 to MNHEY and CDR2 to SVGAGI. From the cysteine through the phenylalanine, the CDR3 covers 14 amino acids. This entry keeps only the CDR3 DNA: 42 bases, framed from base 1. Between the V and J ends, shortened by 6 bases and 7 bases respectively, the junction contains 15 bases.